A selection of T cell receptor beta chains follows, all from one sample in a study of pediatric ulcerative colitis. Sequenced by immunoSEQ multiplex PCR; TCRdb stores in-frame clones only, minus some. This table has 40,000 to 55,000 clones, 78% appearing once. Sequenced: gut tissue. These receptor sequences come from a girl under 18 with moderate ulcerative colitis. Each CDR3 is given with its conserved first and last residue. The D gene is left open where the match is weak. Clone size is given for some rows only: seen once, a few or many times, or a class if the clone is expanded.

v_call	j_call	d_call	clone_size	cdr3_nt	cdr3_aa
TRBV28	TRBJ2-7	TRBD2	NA	TGTGCCAGCAGGTCGACTAGCGGGACCTACGAGCAGTACTTC	CASRSTSGTYEQYF
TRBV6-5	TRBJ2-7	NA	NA	TGTGCCAGCAGGTCAGGGGTCTACGAGCAGTACTTC	CASRSGVYEQYF
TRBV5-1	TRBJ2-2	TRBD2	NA	TGCGCCAGCAGCCTCTTTAGCGGGGTGAACACCGGGGAGCTGTTTTTT	CASSLFSGVNTGELFF
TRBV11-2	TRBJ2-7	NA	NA	TGTGCCAGCAGCTTAGAAGGCACCTACGAGCAGTACTTC	CASSLEGTYEQYF
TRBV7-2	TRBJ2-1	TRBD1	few	TGTGCCAGCAGCCCCCGGACAGGGGGTTTCTACAATGAGCAGTTCTTC	CASSPRTGGFYNEQFF
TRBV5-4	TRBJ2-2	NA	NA	TGTGCCAGCAGCCTAAGACTGAGCACCGGGGAGCTGTTTTTT	CASSLRLSTGELFF
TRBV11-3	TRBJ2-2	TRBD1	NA	TGTGCCAGCACCCCGGGACAGGGGGCTGTCGGGGAGCTGTTTTTT	CASTPGQGAVGELFF
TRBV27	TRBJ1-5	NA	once	TGTGCCAGCAGTCCCCGACGGCCTAATAGCAATCAGCCCCAGCATTTT	CASSPRRPNSNQPQHF
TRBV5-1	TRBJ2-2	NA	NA	TGCGCCAGCAGCTTGGACTTTAACACCGGGGAGCTGTTTTTT	CASSLDFNTGELFF
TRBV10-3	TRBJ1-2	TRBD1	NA	TGTGCCATCACTGAACCCTTCGAGCGACAGGGACCCAACTATGGCTACACCTTC	CAITEPFERQGPNYGYTF
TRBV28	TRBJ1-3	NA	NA	TGTGCCAGCGCGGACAGCGTCTCTGGAAACACCATATATTTT	CASADSVSGNTIYF
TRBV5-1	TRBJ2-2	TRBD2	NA	TGCGCCAGCAGCTTGGTGCTAGCGGGGGGGATCACTGTGAACACCGGGGAGCTGTTTTTT	CASSLVLAGGITVNTGELFF
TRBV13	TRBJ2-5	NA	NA	TGTGCCAGCAGCTGGCCCGGGGGTCAGGAGACCCAGTACTTC	CASSWPGGQETQYF
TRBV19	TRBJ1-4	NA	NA	TGTGCCAGTAGTATGTCGAACCCGGACGGTAATGAAAAACTGTTTTTT	CASSMSNPDGNEKLFF
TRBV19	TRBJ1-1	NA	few	TGTGCCAGTACCCTAGGGAACACTGAAGCTTTCTTT	CASTLGNTEAFF
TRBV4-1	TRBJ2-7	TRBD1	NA	TGCGCCAGCAGCCTCGGGACAGGCGGGTCCCCGGAGTACTTT	CASSLGTGGSPEYF
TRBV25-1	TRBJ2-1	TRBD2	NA	TGTGCCAGCAGTGTTCAACTAGCGGGAGATGAGCAGTTCTTC	CASSVQLAGDEQFF
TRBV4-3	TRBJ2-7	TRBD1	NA	TGCGCCAGCAGCCAAGGGACAGGGGGAAGCTACGAGCAGTACTTC	CASSQGTGGSYEQYF
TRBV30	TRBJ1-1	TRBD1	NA	TGTGCCTGGAGTGGACAGGGCCAAAACACTGAAGCTTTCTTT	CAWSGQGQNTEAFF
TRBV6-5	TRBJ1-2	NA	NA	TGTGCCAGCAGCTTGGGGCGAAGCTATGGCTACACCTTC	CASSLGRSYGYTF
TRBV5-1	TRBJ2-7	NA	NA	TGCGCCAGCAGCTCCCCCAGGGTAGGGGAGCAGTACTTC	CASSSPRVGEQYF
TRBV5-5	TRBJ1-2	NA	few	TGTGCCAGCAGGAAGGACGGTGACTATGGCTACACCTTC	CASRKDGDYGYTF
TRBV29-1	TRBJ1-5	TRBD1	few	TGCAGCGTTGGGGACAGAAACAACAATCAGCCCCAGCATTTT	CSVGDRNNNQPQHF
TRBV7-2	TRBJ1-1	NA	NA	TGTGCCAGCAGCCCCCGGACGGAAAAGAACACTGAAGCTTTCTTT	CASSPRTEKNTEAFF
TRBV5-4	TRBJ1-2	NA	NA	TGTGCCAGCAGCTTGAACTTCGGCGGTTCGGTCGATAACTATGGCTACACCTTC	CASSLNFGGSVDNYGYTF
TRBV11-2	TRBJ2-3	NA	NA	TGTGCCAGCAGCCCATCCCTGAGCAGGGGGAGGGCAGATACGCAGTATTTT	CASSPSLSRGRADTQYF
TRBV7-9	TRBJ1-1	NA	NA	TGTGCCAGCAGCCGGGGACACGTTATGAACACTGAAGCTTTCTTT	CASSRGHVMNTEAFF
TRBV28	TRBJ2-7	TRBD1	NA	TGTGCCAGCACCACCGGGACAGGGGCCTACGAGCAGTACTTC	CASTTGTGAYEQYF
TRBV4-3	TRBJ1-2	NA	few	TGCGCCAGCAGCCAAAGTAGGGGTACCACCGGGGATGGCTACACCTTC	CASSQSRGTTGDGYTF
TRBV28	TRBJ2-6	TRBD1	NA	TGTGCCAGCAGTTCCGGGACAGTAGTCTCTGGGGCCAACGTCCTGACTTTC	CASSSGTVVSGANVLTF
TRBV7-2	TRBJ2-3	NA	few	TGTGCCAGCAGCTTAGTAGCAGGCACTAGCACAGATACGCAGTATTTT	CASSLVAGTSTDTQYF
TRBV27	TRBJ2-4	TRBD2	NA	TGTGCCAGCAGCCTCCCAGTGGGGGGGGTTCAGTACTTC	CASSLPVGGVQYF
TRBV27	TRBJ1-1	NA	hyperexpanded	TGTGCCAGCAGTTTATACGGAGGGTACACTGAAGCTTTCTTT	CASSLYGGYTEAFF
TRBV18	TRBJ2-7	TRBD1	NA	TGTGCCAGCTCACCACCGAAGGGACAGGGAGACGAGCAGTACTTC	CASSPPKGQGDEQYF
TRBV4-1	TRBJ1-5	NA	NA	TGCGCCAGCAGCCAAGGGAACAGCAATCAGCCCCAGCATTTT	CASSQGNSNQPQHF
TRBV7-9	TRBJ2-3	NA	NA	TGTGCCAGCAGCGGGACCTATATTACAGATACGCAGTATTTT	CASSGTYITDTQYF
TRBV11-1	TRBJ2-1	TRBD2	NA	TGTGCCAGCGCCACCCCCGTAGTAGCGGGAGGGCCTCGCAATGAGCAGTTCTTC	CASATPVVAGGPRNEQFF
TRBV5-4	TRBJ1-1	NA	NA	TGTGCCAGCAAAACCGGGGGGTACGGGGACACTGAAGCTTTCTTT	CASKTGGYGDTEAFF
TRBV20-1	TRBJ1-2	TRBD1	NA	TGCAGTGCTATCACAGGGGACGGCTACACCTTC	CSAITGDGYTF
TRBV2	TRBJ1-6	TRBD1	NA	TGTGCCAGCAGCCCTTCCGGGACAGGGTTTAATTCACCCCTCCACTTT	CASSPSGTGFNSPLHF
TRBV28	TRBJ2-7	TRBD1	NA	TGTGCCAGCAGCTCCTCCCCTTGGGACAGGGAGAGGGAGCAGTACTTC	CASSSSPWDREREQYF
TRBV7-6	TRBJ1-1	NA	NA	TGTGCCAGCAGCCCCCGGGAGGGGGATGAAGCTTTCTTT	CASSPREGDEAFF
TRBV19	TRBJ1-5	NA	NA	TGTGCCAGTAGTATGAGGGACACCAATCAGCCCCAGCATTTT	CASSMRDTNQPQHF
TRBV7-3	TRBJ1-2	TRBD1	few	TGTGCCAGCAGCTCGGGACAGGGGAACTATGGCTACACCTTC	CASSSGQGNYGYTF